This TCR beta chain was found in a study of T cell responses to AZD1222 COVID-19 vaccine. Findings and limits, study-wide: Of spike-specific TCRs, nearly half reportedly target regions left unmutated in variants. Possibly, clonal diversity was underestimated; donors were largely white British and included more females. There were vaccine-associated CD4 TCRs across spike, dominant at 160-218 and 743-854.

As for this clone: Its target is not known.

Assay: immunoSEQ multiplex PCR; the TCRdb copy retains only in-frame clones and omits some. The sample lists 150,000 to 200,000 clones, around 90% occurring once. The analysis combined second doses at about 4 or about 12 weeks. The CDR3 runs 16 residues. The germline gives CDR1 SQVTM, CDR2 ANQGSEA. The V and J ends lost 4 bases and 0 bases respectively, with 16 bases between them. The chain uses TRBV29-1 and TRBJ2-1; D is uncertain. The TCR comes from an adult who received the AZD1222 COVID-19 vaccine. The specimen was peripheral blood, collected 28 days after the second AZD1222 dose. CDR3: CSVAGLGISSYNEQFF. CDR3 in DNA: TGCAGCGTTGCAGGCCTTGGGATTAGCTCCTACAATGAGCAGTTCTTC.